This T cell receptor beta chain derives from a study of CD8+ T cells in alopecia areata. Study context: In an open-label trial, patients got 5 to 10 mg tofacitinib twice daily.

Following RNA extraction, reverse transcription yielded cDNA that acted as the sequencing template. TCRdb's copy holds only in-frame clones and misses some; the assay was immunoSEQ multiplex PCR. The repertoire consists of about 130,000 clones, with roughly three fifths occurring once and the leading ten covering under 5%. With respect to this clone: Its antigen is still unknown.

Individuals with alopecia areata gave both lesional scalp punch biopsies and peripheral blood for collection. General study results and limits: Clonality in lesional scalp, especially alopecia totalis/universalis, exceeded that of normal scalp. TCR sharing was clearer in mice than between patients, perhaps partly owing to patient HLA diversity.

In germline, CDR1 is SGDLS, CDR2 YYNGEE. This CDR3 region has 13 residues. With 3 bases removed from V and 5 bases from J, the gap between germline ends came to 10 bases. The sequencing used CD4+ T cells sorted from blood, collected at week 0. This receptor was obtained from a human donor with alopecia areata. V gene TRBV9 combines with J gene TRBJ2-3; D remains unclear. DNA for the CDR3: TGTGCCAGCAGCGAGTTGGACGGAGATACGCAGTATTTT. Translation gives CASSELDGDTQYF.